This record looks at one T cell receptor (beta chain) sequence and its context. Its antigen remains unknown. Germline CDR1 reads MNHNS; CDR2 reads SASEGT. The CDR3 length is 15 residues. Researchers took blood at baseline, on cycle 4 day 1, and on cycle 7 day 1. The table came from immunoSEQ multiplex PCR; TCRdb's copy has only in-frame clones and leaves some out. Of some 20,000 clones listed, roughly 83% are singletons. The data originate from a study of OX40 agonist ivuxolimab in advanced cancers. About the study: Earlier treatment with anti-PD-1, anti-PD-L1 or anti-CTLA-4 was permitted, and 30% to 40% had received some. Regarding the study as a whole: More expanded clones were seen, on average, in CD8+ T cells than in CD4+.

The V call is TRBV6-1, the J call TRBJ2-5; perhaps TRBD1 as D (5 bases). The end of the DNA fits TRBJ2-7 better, so the J call may be wrong. The TCR was taken from an adult with an advanced solid tumor such as melanoma, head and neck, liver or kidney cancer. Specimen: CD4+ or CD8+ T cells sorted from blood, collected in a trial of the OX40 agonist ivuxolimab. The CDR3 loop is CASSAPGRASYEQYF. The CDR3 nucleotides are TGTGCCAGCAGTGCCCCGGGCAGGGCCTCCTACGAGCAGTACTTC.